Below, 14 T cell receptor beta chains from the same sample are listed, as sequenced in a study of blood T cell repertoires in COVID-19. Method: immunoSEQ multiplex PCR; TCRdb's copy keeps in-frame clones and lacks some. This repertoire shows 140,000 to 150,000 clones, roughly 89% found once; its top ten account for about 3.2%. Sequencing input: peripheral blood. These TCRs come from a man in his fifties or sixties with active or convalescent COVID-19.

This sequence joins TRBV5-1 and TRBJ1-4; 7 positions agree with TRBD1. Unmatched junction bases numbered 10, after V lost 4 bases and J lost 4 bases. This CDR3 spans 16 amino acids. In germline, CDR1 is SGHRS, CDR2 YFSETQ. CDR3 region: CASSRYPRDSNEKLFF. DNA of the CDR3: TGCGCCAGCAGCCGATACCCCCGGGACAGTAATGAAAAACTGTTTTTT.

The V and J genes are TRBV19 and TRBJ1-4; possible D gene TRBD1, 6 bases. Germline-derived CDR1 and CDR2 are LNHDA and SQIVND (reference sequence). The V end lost 5 bases, the J end lost 3 bases, and 13 bases lay between the germline ends. This CDR3 is built from 15 residues. The CDR3 loop is CASSVQGGANEKLFF. For the CDR3, the DNA is TGTGCCAGTAGTGTACAGGGTGGGGCTAATGAAAAACTGTTTTTT.

The chain employs TRBV7-6 and TRBJ1-5; D is ambiguous. Between the trimmed V and J ends, which lost 0 bases and 2 bases, there was a span of 11 bases. This CDR3 is built from 16 residues. In germline, CDR1 is SGHVS, CDR2 FNYEAQ. The CDR3 loop reads CASSLAPPEGNQPQHF. CDR3 coding DNA: TGTGCCAGCAGCTTAGCGCCCCCGGAGGGCAATCAGCCCCAGCATTTT. Together with reference TRBV7-6 and TRBJ1-5, the CDR3 gives the full variable domain: GAGVSQSPRYKVTKRGQDVALRCDPISGHVSLYWYRQALGQGPEFLTYFNYEAQQDKSGLPNDRFSAERPEGSISTLTIQRTEQRDSAMYRCASSLAPPEGNQPQHFGDGTRLSIL.

CDR3 sequence: CASSETGGVGYTF. For the CDR3, the DNA is TGTGCCAGCAGTGAAACAGGGGGCGTTGGCTACACCTTC. The V call is TRBV6-1, the J call TRBJ1-2, with TRBD1 matching 9 bases. In germline, CDR1 is MNHNS, CDR2 SASEGT. CDR3 length: 13 amino acids. V shed 2 bases, J shed 7 bases, and the junction held 2 bases outside the gene matches.

The chain recombines TRBV28 with TRBJ1-2, with TRBD1 matching 7 bases. The ends lost 5 bases at V and 7 bases at J; junction bases unmatched: 13. Germline CDR1 reads MDHEN; CDR2 reads SYDVKM. The CDR3 runs 15 residues. The CDR3: CASSLFHPGQSGYTF. Here the CDR3 DNA reads TGTGCCAGCAGTCTCTTCCACCCGGGACAGTCTGGCTACACCTTC.

The chain has TRBV6-2 or TRBV6-3 and TRBJ1-1, with unresolved D. Trimming left V 2 bases short and J 11 bases short, with 15 bases between. Germline values: CDR1 MNHEY, CDR2 SVGEGT. This CDR3 is built from 13 residues. For the CDR3, the DNA is TGTGCCAGCAGTTACGCGGGAGAACGGAGGGCTTTCTTT. Protein sequence: CASSYAGERRAFF.

The chain is built from TRBV28 and TRBJ1-1, with TRBD1 matching over 7 bases. The CDR3 spans 14 residues. Germline V gene sequence: CDR1 MDHEN, CDR2 SYDVKM. The V gene end was trimmed by 7 bases and the J gene end by 2 bases; junction bases not matched to a gene: 7. The DNA for the CDR3 is TGTGCCAGCAAAGGGGGCGGGGCCAACACTGAAGCTTTCTTT. Its protein is CASKGGGANTEAFF.

The chain joins TRBV6-5 to TRBJ1-6; 8 positions match TRBD1. CDR3 size: 15 residues. With V trimmed by 8 bases and J by 8 bases, 11 bases remained unmatched. CDR1 is MNHEY and CDR2 is SVGAGI in the germline V gene. The DNA of the CDR3 is TGTGCCAGCGGATGGACAGGGAGAACCGATTCACCCCTCCACTTT. Amino acids: CASGWTGRTDSPLHF.

The CDR3 protein is CASSSRVEMINYGYTF. CDR3 sequence (DNA): TGTGCCAGTAGTAGCCGGGTAGAAATGATTAACTATGGCTACACCTTC. The chain uses TRBV19 and TRBJ1-2; D unclear. The V gene's germline CDR1 is LNHDA and CDR2 SQIVND (reference sequence). This CDR3 is built from 16 residues. The V end lost 4 bases, the J end lost 1 base, and 16 bases lay between the germline ends.

The V gene is TRBV19, the J gene TRBJ1-1; D is uncertain. V lost 1 base and J 2 bases, leaving 17 bases between the germline ends. CDR3 length: 17 amino acids. Germline V gene lookup returns CDR1 LNHDA and CDR2 SQIVND (reference sequence). The CDR3 nucleotides read TGTGCCAGTAGTATAGTGGACCCGTTCGAGGGAAACACTGAAGCTTTCTTT. Translated: CASSIVDPFEGNTEAFF.

The V call is TRBV7-9, the J call TRBJ1-2; no definite D call. CDR1 and CDR2 (germline): SEHNR, FQNEAQ (reference sequence). V lost 5 bases, J lost 4 bases, and 8 bases lay in between. The CDR3 runs to 12 residues. The CDR3 here is CASSPPGYGYTF. The CDR3 DNA follows: TGTGCCAGCAGCCCACCCGGCTATGGCTACACCTTC.

The genes are TRBV10-3 and TRBJ2-2, with TRBD2 matching 7 bases. The CDR3 is made up of 15 amino acids. CDR1 is ENHRY, CDR2 SYGVKD, per germline. V lost 6 bases to trimming and J lost 0 bases; unmatched junction nucleotides: 4. The CDR3 here is CAISAGLANTGELFF. CDR3 sequence (DNA): TGTGCCATCAGCGCCGGACTAGCGAACACCGGGGAGCTGTTTTTT.

This clone was picked up a small number of times. V gene TRBV28 combines with J gene TRBJ2-7, with 10 bases matching TRBD2. V was clipped by 5 bases and J by 3 bases; unmatched bases: 4. The CDR3 loop spans 14 amino acids. The V gene's germline CDR1 is MDHEN and CDR2 SYDVKM. Here the CDR3 reads CASSTGLADYEQYF. CDR3 nucleotide sequence: TGTGCCAGCAGTACCGGACTAGCGGACTACGAGCAGTACTTC.

The chain combines TRBV11-1 with TRBJ1-2, with unresolved D. This CDR3 contains 14 residues. Germline V lookup: CDR1 SGHAT, CDR2 FQDESV (reference sequence). The germline V and J ends were trimmed by 1 base and 4 bases, with 10 bases remaining between them. DNA of the CDR3: TGTGCCAGCAGCTTAGGGCTCGATGTCTATGGCTACACCTTC. Translation gives CASSLGLDVYGYTF.